The sequence of this T cell receptor (beta chain) was determined in a study of T cells after yellow fever vaccination. Study observations and caveats: Weaker overall was a secondary response that nonetheless peaked faster, on day 5 versus 15. Most clones from primary vaccination resurfaced after the booster (about 96% CD4, around 90% CD8).

This CDR3 contains 16 residues. Germline values: CDR1 LGHNA, CDR2 YSLEER. Trimming took off 4 bases at V and 7 bases at J, with 19 bases between the two ends. Turning to this clonotype: Its cognate antigen is unknown.

Researchers made TCR cDNA using 5'RACE template switching, and this step added a universal primer site and UMIs. TCRdb redid the calling of the 5' RACE reads with MiXCR, one entry per CDR3 protein. There are under 550,000 distinct CDR3 sequences in the sample; 20% to 25% occur only once, and about a sixth lies in the top ten. This sequence originates from a young man who received the YFV17D yellow fever vaccine. The genes are TRBV4-3 and TRBJ1-4; D is perhaps TRBD1 (5 bases). Here the sequenced sample was PBMCs, taken less than 25 days after the first yellow fever vaccination. DNA of the CDR3: TGCGCCAGCAGCCGGACGCCTGGGACCAAGGGTGAAAAACTGTTTTTT. Translating it yields CASSRTPGTKGEKLFF.